Described below is a single TCR beta chain sequence and its context. Its cognate antigen is unknown. The source of the sample is a study of multiple sclerosis patients with progressive multifocal leukoencephalopathy. Study findings and constraints: Less diverse TRB repertoires were suggested in most PML patients.

Time point here: more than five months of natalizumab therapy. At 6 months of natalizumab came T1, and at 12 months came T2. Profiling relied on immunoSEQ multiplex PCR, and the TCRdb table lists in-frame clones only, not all of them. The top ten hold approximately 1.5% of the sample, which has 25,000 to 35,000 clones, roughly 90% seen once. This CDR3 spans 16 amino acids. Germline-derived CDR1 and CDR2 are LNHDA and SQIVND (reference sequence). This TCR came from a human donor with multiple sclerosis. The V call is TRBV19, the J call TRBJ2-5; TRBD1 aligns across 7 bases. TRBJ2-7 matches the DNA end more closely, so the J call is doubtful. This sample comprised PBMCs, obtained from a patient treated with natalizumab. The CDR3 spells CASSMRLAGGNYEQYF. The CDR3 bases are TGTGCCAGTAGTATGCGTCTGGCAGGGGGAAACTACGAGCAGTACTTC.